A selection of T cell receptor beta chains follows, all from one sample in a study of blood T cell repertoires in COVID-19. Assay: immunoSEQ multiplex PCR; the TCRdb copy retains only in-frame clones and omits some. Of a few hundred thousand clones listed, 89% were seen once; the top ten hold approximately 12%. Sample: peripheral blood. These receptors were obtained from a woman in her sixties with acute or convalescent COVID-19. Both conserved end residues are part of each CDR3. D genes are given only for firm matches. The size field is filled for only some rows; it gives once, few, many or a size class.

V	size	J	D	DNA	CDR3
TRBV5-1	-	TRBJ1-2	-	TGCGCCAGCAGCGAATCGACAGAGCCCTATGGCTACACCTTC	CASSESTEPYGYTF
TRBV5-1	-	TRBJ2-7	-	TGCGCCAGCAGCACCATACAGGGCCTGGTCGGTTATGGCGAGCAGTACTTC	CASSTIQGLVGYGEQYF
TRBV28	-	TRBJ2-4	-	TGTGCCAGCAGTGGTACAGGGTGGCTCGCCAAAAACATTCAGTACTTC	CASSGTGWLAKNIQYF
TRBV6-2/TRBV6-3	-	TRBJ2-7	-	TGTGCCAGCAGTTACGGGCCCATGCTTTTGGGACTTCCCCCCGAGCAGTACTTC	CASSYGPMLLGLPPEQYF
TRBV19	-	TRBJ1-4	-	TGTGCCAGTAGTCACAGACAGCTTGAAAAACTGTTTTTT	CASSHRQLEKLFF
TRBV7-9	once	TRBJ1-4	TRBD1	TGTGCCAGCAGCCCCGGACAGGGCCAGGAAAAACTGTTTTTT	CASSPGQGQEKLFF
TRBV7-2	few	TRBJ1-2	-	TGTGCCAGCAGCTTAGATCGGTTGGGGGCGCGGTATGGCTACACCTTC	CASSLDRLGARYGYTF
TRBV30	-	TRBJ1-5	TRBD1	TGTGCCTGGACGGGACAGGGTGTCGATCAGCCCCAGCATTTT	CAWTGQGVDQPQHF
TRBV5-1	-	TRBJ2-2	-	TGCGCCAGCAGCTTGGGAGGCACCGGGGAGCTGTTTTTT	CASSLGGTGELFF
TRBV9	few	TRBJ1-3	-	TGTGCCAGCAGCGTAGGGGACACATTCTCTGGAAACACCATATATTTT	CASSVGDTFSGNTIYF
TRBV29-1	-	TRBJ2-7	-	TGCAGCGTTGGAACAGGGCCCTACGAGCAGTACTTC	CSVGTGPYEQYF
TRBV20-1	-	TRBJ2-3	-	TGCAGTGCTCGTGGGGGGCGGGAGAGGACAGATACGCAGTATTTT	CSARGGRERTDTQYF
TRBV19	-	TRBJ2-1	TRBD2	TGTGCCAGTAGTAGTTCCGAATTGCTAGCGGGGGGCCACTCCTACAATGAGCAGTTCTTC	CASSSSELLAGGHSYNEQFF
TRBV6-5	-	TRBJ1-2	TRBD1	TGTGCCAGTAGACAGGGGGTTAACTATGGCTACACCTTC	CASRQGVNYGYTF
TRBV29-1	-	TRBJ2-5	-	TGCAGCGTTGAAGGAGAGTACAGGGAGGGGACCCAGTACTTC	CSVEGEYREGTQYF
TRBV13	-	TRBJ1-6	-	TGTGCCAGCAGCCAGTATGTCGGGAGAGGAAATTCACCCCTCCACTTT	CASSQYVGRGNSPLHF
TRBV7-2	few	TRBJ2-2	TRBD1	TGTGCCAGCAGCGTGACAGGGGCTGGCGTTTTCACCGGGGAGCTGTTTTTT	CASSVTGAGVFTGELFF
TRBV23-1	-	TRBJ2-1	TRBD2	TGCGCCAGCAGTCAACGGGCCCCTAGCGGGAAGGGTCGTGATGAGCAGTTCTTC	CASSQRAPSGKGRDEQFF
TRBV28	few	TRBJ1-6	TRBD1	TGTGCCAGCACCTGGGACAGTAATTCACCCCTCCACTTT	CASTWDSNSPLHF
TRBV4-2	-	TRBJ2-5	TRBD2	TGTGCCAGCAGCCAGGGAGCGGGGGAAGAGACCCAGTACTTC	CASSQGAGEETQYF
TRBV6-2/TRBV6-3	-	TRBJ2-5	TRBD2	TGTGCCAGCAGTAAAGACGAAGGGCTAGCGGGAGTGTGGGAGACCCAGTACTTC	CASSKDEGLAGVWETQYF
TRBV11-2	once	TRBJ2-2	TRBD2	TGTGCCAGCAGCTCAATCACTAGCGTCCGGGAGCTGTTTTTT	CASSSITSVRELFF